The present T cell receptor (beta chain) was sequenced within a study of cytomegalovirus exposure and HLA in healthy donors. Study-wide background: Assignment to the Caucasian-associated ancestry cluster applied to around 76% of the approximately 370 genotyped donors.

PCR employed 60 Vbeta and 13 Jbeta primers. Clones were read by immunoSEQ multiplex PCR, and TCRdb kept only the in-frame ones, dropping some. The sample carries fewer than 250,000 clones, over 75% recorded once. Trimming cost V 8 bases and J 4 bases; bases outside gene matches: 3. Germline V gives CDR1 ENHRY, CDR2 SYGVKD. There are 14 residues in the CDR3. Sequencing input: PBMCs. The rearrangement uses TRBV10-3 and TRBJ2-3; 13 nucleotides agree with TRBD2. The receptor's source is a human donor in good health. CDR3 bases: TGTGCCATCGGACTAGCGGGAGTATCAGATACGCAGTATTTT. Translating it yields CAIGLAGVSDTQYF.